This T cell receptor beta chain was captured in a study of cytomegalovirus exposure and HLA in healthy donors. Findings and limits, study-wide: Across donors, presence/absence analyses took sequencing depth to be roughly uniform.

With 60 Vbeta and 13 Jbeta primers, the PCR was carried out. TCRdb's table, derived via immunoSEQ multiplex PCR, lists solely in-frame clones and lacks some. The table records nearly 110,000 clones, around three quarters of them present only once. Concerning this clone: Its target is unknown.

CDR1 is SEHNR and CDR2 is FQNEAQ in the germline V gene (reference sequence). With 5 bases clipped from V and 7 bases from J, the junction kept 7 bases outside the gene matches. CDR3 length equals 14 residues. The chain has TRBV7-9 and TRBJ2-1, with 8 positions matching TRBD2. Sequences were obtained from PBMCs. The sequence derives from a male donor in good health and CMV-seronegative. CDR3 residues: CASSPGLASNEQFF. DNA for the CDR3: TGTGCCAGCAGCCCCGGACTAGCAAGTAATGAGCAGTTCTTC. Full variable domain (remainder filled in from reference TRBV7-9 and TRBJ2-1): DTGVSQNPRHKITKRGQNVTFRCDPISEHNRLYWYRQTLGQGPEFLTYFQNEAQLEKSRLLSDRFSAERPKGSFSTLEIQRTEQGDSAMYLCASSPGLASNEQFFGPGTRLTVL.